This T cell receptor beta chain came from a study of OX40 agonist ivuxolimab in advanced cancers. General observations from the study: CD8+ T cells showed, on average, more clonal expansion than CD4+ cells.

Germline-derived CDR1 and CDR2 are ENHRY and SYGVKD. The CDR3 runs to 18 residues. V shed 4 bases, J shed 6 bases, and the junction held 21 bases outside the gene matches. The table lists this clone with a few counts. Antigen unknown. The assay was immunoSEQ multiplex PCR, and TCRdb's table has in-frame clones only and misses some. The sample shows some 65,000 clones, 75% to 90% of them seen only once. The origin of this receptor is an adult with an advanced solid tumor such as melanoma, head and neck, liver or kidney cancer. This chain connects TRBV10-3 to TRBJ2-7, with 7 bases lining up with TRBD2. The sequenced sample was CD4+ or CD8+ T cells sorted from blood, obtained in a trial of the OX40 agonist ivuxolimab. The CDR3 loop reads CAISATVTGGSPVSEQYF. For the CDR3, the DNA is TGTGCCATCAGTGCCACAGTCACCGGGGGGTCCCCTGTCTCCGAGCAGTACTTC.